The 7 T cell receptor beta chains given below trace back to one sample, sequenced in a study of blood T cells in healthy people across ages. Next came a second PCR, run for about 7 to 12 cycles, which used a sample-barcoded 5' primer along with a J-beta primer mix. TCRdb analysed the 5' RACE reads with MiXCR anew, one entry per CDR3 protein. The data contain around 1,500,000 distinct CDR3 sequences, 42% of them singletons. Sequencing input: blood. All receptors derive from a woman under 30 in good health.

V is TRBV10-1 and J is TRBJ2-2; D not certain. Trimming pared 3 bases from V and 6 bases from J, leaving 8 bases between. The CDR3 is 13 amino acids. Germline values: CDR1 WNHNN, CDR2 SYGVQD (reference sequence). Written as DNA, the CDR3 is TGCGCCAGCAGTGAAGGGTCCCCCGGGGAGCTGTTTTTT. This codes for CASSEGSPGELFF.

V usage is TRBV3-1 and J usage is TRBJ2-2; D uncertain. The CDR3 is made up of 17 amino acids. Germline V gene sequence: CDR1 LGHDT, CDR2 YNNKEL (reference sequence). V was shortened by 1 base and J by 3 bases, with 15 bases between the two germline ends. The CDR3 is CASSQVAPGAYTGELFF. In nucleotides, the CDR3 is TGTGCCAGCAGCCAAGTTGCCCCCGGTGCCTACACCGGGGAGCTGTTTTTT.

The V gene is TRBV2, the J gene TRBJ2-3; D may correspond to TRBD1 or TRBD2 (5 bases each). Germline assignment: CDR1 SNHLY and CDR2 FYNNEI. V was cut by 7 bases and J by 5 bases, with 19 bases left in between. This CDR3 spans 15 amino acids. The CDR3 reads CASKPMGTAEDTQYF. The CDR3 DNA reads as TGTGCCAGCAAACCTATGGGGACCGCCGAAGATACGCAGTATTTT.

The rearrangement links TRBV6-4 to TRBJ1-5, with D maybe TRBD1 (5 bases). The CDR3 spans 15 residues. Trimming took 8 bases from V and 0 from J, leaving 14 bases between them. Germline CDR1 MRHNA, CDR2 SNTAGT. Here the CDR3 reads CASESAQASNQPQHF. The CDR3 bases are TGTGCCAGCGAATCGGCACAGGCTAGCAATCAGCCCCAGCATTTT.

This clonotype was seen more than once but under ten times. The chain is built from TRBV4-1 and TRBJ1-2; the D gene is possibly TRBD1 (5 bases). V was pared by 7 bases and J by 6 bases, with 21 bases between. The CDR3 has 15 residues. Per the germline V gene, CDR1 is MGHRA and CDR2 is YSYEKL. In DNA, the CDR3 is TGCGCCAGCAAAGGGGTCGGGCCCCAAGGGGATGGCTACACCTTC. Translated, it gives CASKGVGPQGDGYTF.

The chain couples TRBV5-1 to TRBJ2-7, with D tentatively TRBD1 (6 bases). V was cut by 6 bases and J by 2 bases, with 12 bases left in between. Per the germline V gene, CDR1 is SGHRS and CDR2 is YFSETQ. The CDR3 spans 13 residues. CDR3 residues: CASKKGHTYEQYF. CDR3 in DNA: TGCGCCAGCAAGAAGGGACATACCTACGAGCAGTACTTC.

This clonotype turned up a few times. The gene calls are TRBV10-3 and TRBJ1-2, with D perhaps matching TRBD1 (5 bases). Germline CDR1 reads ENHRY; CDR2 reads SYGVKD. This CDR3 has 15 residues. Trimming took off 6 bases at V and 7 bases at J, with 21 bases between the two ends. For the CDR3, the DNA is TGTGCCATCAGCAGAACCCCAAACTCTCAGGGTGGCTACACCTTC. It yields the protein CAISRTPNSQGGYTF.